This is a list of T cell receptor beta chains from one sample in a study of T cells after yellow fever vaccination. TCRdb itself ran the 5' RACE reads through MiXCR, one entry per CDR3 protein. In the table there are roughly 340,000 distinct CDR3 sequences, 3% to 4.5% of which are singletons. The sequenced sample was PBMCs, obtained 5 days after the yellow fever booster vaccination. The receptors come from a young man who received the YFV17D yellow fever vaccine. CDR3s include the opening cysteine and the closing phenylalanine or tryptophan. Fields, in order: V gene, J gene, D gene, clone size, CDR3 protein, CDR3 DNA. The D gene is left open where the match is weak. A row's size may be missing; if present it is once, few, many or a size class.

V gene: TRBV7-6
J gene: TRBJ1-2
D gene: -
clone size: few
CDR3 protein: CASSLGSQNYGYTF
CDR3 DNA: TGTGCCAGCAGCTTAGGGAGCCAGAACTATGGCTACACCTTC

V gene: TRBV12-3/TRBV12-4
J gene: TRBJ2-3
D gene: -
clone size: few
CDR3 protein: CASSLEVRDTQYF
CDR3 DNA: TGTGCCAGCAGTTTAGAGGTCAGGGATACGCAGTATTTT

V gene: TRBV11-2
J gene: TRBJ2-6
D gene: -
clone size: -
CDR3 protein: CASSTPERDTDSGANVLTF
CDR3 DNA: TGTGCCAGCAGCACCCCGGAGAGGGACACCGACTCTGGGGCCAACGTCCTGACTTTC

V gene: TRBV11-2
J gene: TRBJ2-2
D gene: TRBD1
clone size: -
CDR3 protein: CASSLGSQGAGGELFF
CDR3 DNA: TGTGCCAGCAGCTTAGGTTCCCAGGGGGCCGGCGGGGAGCTGTTTTTT

V gene: TRBV4-3
J gene: TRBJ1-6
D gene: -
clone size: many
CDR3 protein: CASSQASSYNSPLHF
CDR3 DNA: TGCGCCAGCAGCCAAGCTAGCTCCTATAATTCACCCCTCCACTTT

V gene: TRBV6-6
J gene: TRBJ2-7
D gene: -
clone size: many
CDR3 protein: CASSRPGPGWQYF
CDR3 DNA: TGTGCCAGCAGCAGACCTGGGCCAGGGTGGCAGTACTTC

V gene: TRBV14
J gene: TRBJ1-6
D gene: -
clone size: many
CDR3 protein: CASSHRRPGDSYNSPLHF
CDR3 DNA: TGTGCCAGCAGCCACAGAAGACCAGGGGACTCCTATAATTCACCCCTCCACTTT

V gene: TRBV5-4
J gene: TRBJ2-2
D gene: -
clone size: few
CDR3 protein: CASSFSPAANTGELFF
CDR3 DNA: TGTGCCAGCAGCTTCAGCCCAGCGGCGAACACCGGGGAGCTGTTTTTT

V gene: TRBV12-3/TRBV12-4
J gene: TRBJ1-2
D gene: -
clone size: few
CDR3 protein: CASSFELPSYGYTF
CDR3 DNA: TGTGCCAGCAGTTTCGAGTTACCATCCTATGGCTACACCTTC

V gene: TRBV5-1
J gene: TRBJ1-2
D gene: -
clone size: few
CDR3 protein: CASSSDNSYGYTF
CDR3 DNA: TGCGCCAGCAGCTCGGACAACTCCTATGGCTACACCTTC

V gene: TRBV12-3/TRBV12-4
J gene: TRBJ2-5
D gene: TRBD2
clone size: -
CDR3 protein: CASSGGGRQETQYF
CDR3 DNA: TGTGCCAGCAGCGGCGGGGGAAGACAAGAGACCCAGTACTTC

V gene: TRBV11-2
J gene: TRBJ2-1
D gene: -
clone size: few
CDR3 protein: CASSSAGLGEQFF
CDR3 DNA: TGTGCCAGCAGCTCCGCCGGACTTGGTGAGCAGTTCTTC

V gene: TRBV12-3/TRBV12-4
J gene: TRBJ1-2
D gene: -
clone size: few
CDR3 protein: CASSLTDGIYGYTF
CDR3 DNA: TGTGCCAGCAGTTTGACAGACGGTATCTATGGCTACACCTTC

V gene: TRBV7-9
J gene: TRBJ1-1
D gene: -
clone size: many
CDR3 protein: CASSLAPIADTEAFF
CDR3 DNA: TGTGCCAGCAGCTTAGCCCCTATAGCGGACACTGAAGCTTTCTTT

V gene: TRBV3-1
J gene: TRBJ1-5
D gene: TRBD1
clone size: many
CDR3 protein: CASSQVIEGQKNQPQHF
CDR3 DNA: TGTGCCAGCAGCCAAGTCATAGAGGGACAGAAAAATCAGCCCCAGCATTTT

V gene: TRBV7-2
J gene: TRBJ2-5
D gene: -
clone size: -
CDR3 protein: CASSFTFGADTGQETQYF
CDR3 DNA: TGTGCCAGCAGCTTCACTTTTGGGGCGGATACGGGCCAAGAGACCCAGTACTTC

V gene: TRBV7-9
J gene: TRBJ1-2
D gene: -
clone size: many
CDR3 protein: CASSASRYYGYTF
CDR3 DNA: TGTGCCAGCAGCGCAAGCAGGTACTATGGCTACACCTTC

V gene: TRBV6-6
J gene: TRBJ1-4
D gene: -
clone size: -
CDR3 protein: CASSRSNEKLFF
CDR3 DNA: TGTGCCAGCAGCCGTTCAAATGAAAAACTGTTTTTT

V gene: TRBV7-6
J gene: TRBJ2-5
D gene: TRBD1
clone size: few
CDR3 protein: CASTKGQSYQETQYF
CDR3 DNA: TGTGCCAGCACCAAGGGACAGTCGTACCAAGAGACCCAGTACTTC

V gene: TRBV30
J gene: TRBJ1-1
D gene: -
clone size: few
CDR3 protein: CAWSAQLNTEAFF
CDR3 DNA: TGTGCCTGGAGTGCTCAATTGAACACTGAAGCTTTCTTT

V gene: TRBV10-3
J gene: TRBJ1-6
D gene: -
clone size: -
CDR3 protein: CAISGSGGRSPLHF
CDR3 DNA: TGTGCCATCAGTGGCTCTGGGGGTCGTTCACCCCTCCACTTT

V gene: TRBV6-2/TRBV6-3
J gene: TRBJ1-2
D gene: -
clone size: few
CDR3 protein: CASSYPRDPRIYGYTF
CDR3 DNA: TGTGCCAGCAGTTACCCCCGGGACCCAAGAATTTATGGCTACACCTTC

V gene: TRBV12-3/TRBV12-4
J gene: TRBJ1-5
D gene: -
clone size: few
CDR3 protein: CASRARGSYFSNQPQHF
CDR3 DNA: TGTGCCAGCAGGGCCCGGGGCAGTTACTTTAGCAATCAGCCCCAGCATTTT

V gene: TRBV7-9
J gene: TRBJ2-3
D gene: -
clone size: few
CDR3 protein: CASSTGGNTQYF
CDR3 DNA: TGTGCCAGCAGCACAGGCGGGAATACGCAGTATTTT

V gene: TRBV29-1
J gene: TRBJ2-3
D gene: TRBD2
clone size: few
CDR3 protein: CSILAGGLFTDTQYF
CDR3 DNA: TGCAGCATTCTAGCGGGGGGACTATTCACAGATACGCAGTATTTT

V gene: TRBV6-1
J gene: TRBJ2-7
D gene: -
clone size: -
CDR3 protein: CASKLGDYEQYF
CDR3 DNA: TGTGCCAGCAAACTTGGGGACTACGAGCAGTACTTC